This T cell receptor (beta chain) was captured in a study of T cell responses to AZD1222 COVID-19 vaccine. This CDR3 has 16 amino acids. The V and J ends lost 4 bases and 12 bases respectively, with 27 bases between them. Per the germline V gene, CDR1 is LGHDT and CDR2 is YNNKEL (reference sequence). Regarding this clone: Its antigen is currently unknown.

TCRdb's table, derived via immunoSEQ multiplex PCR, lists solely in-frame clones and lacks some. In the table there are about 110,000 clones, roughly 89% of which are singletons. Study outcomes and limitations: Mostly white British, mostly female donors; authors suggested clonal diversity may be underestimated.

The chain uses TRBV3-1 (or the pseudogene TRBV3-2) and TRBJ1-2, with D perhaps matching TRBD1 (5 bases). The receptor's source is an adult in good health. The sequenced sample was peripheral blood, obtained on day 0 of MenACWY control vaccination. The CDR3 DNA follows: TGTGCCAGCAGCCTCGCCCGGGGGGGAGGTCTTTCAAGCCACACCTTC. It encodes CASSLARGGGLSSHTF.